This TCR beta chain originates from a study of blood T cell repertoires in COVID-19 (TCRdb year 2020). About the investigation overall: Collaborator samples came from the United States, Italy and Spain and covered acute and convalescent phases of COVID-19. The prospective study material was composed of cDNA or gDNA derived from T cells, B-cell-depleted T cells, or PBMCs. Deeply sampled blood TCRbeta repertoires from subjects exposed to, actively infected with, or recovered from COVID-19 were included in the dataset. The repertoires were made available in a free public database intended to serve as a resource for research on the immune response to SARS-CoV-2. Samples came from the ongoing ImmuneRACE study (first 160 participants) plus 1,254 subjects from 6 global collaborators. Nearly every sample came with metadata listing a de-identified subject ID, COVID-19 status, age in years and sex. Where available, HLA class I and class II types were taken from metadata supplied by the sample provider and were not determined by assay-based typing.

With respect to this clone: Its antigen remains unidentified. Nothing much larger sits one base from this clone, and base qualities are not available.

The CDR3 sequence holds 14 residues, the cysteine and phenylalanine included. The sequence is cut down to CDR3 DNA, 42 bases in frame from base 1. Trimming accounts for 2 bases at V and 0 bases at J, while the number of junction bases matched to no gene is 4. CDR1 and CDR2 are read off the germline V gene (reference sequence) as GTSNPN and SVGIG. The immunoSEQ Assay, a bias-controlled multiplex PCR, was used to amplify TCRbeta CDR3 regions from genomic DNA. Regarding the original processing steps: Within the assay, amplification of reference gene primers was used to estimate how many nucleated cells each sample contained. Sequence reads were collapsed and filtered to measure the absolute abundance of every unique TCRbeta CDR3 rearrangement. Productive Simpson clonality was computed per sample as the square root of Simpson's diversity index over productive rearrangements. Drawn from immuneACCESS, this table holds only the in-frame rearrangements with V and J called that TCRdb kept. Clones are partly lost; checked studies trace under half to an unresolved V gene and leave the rest unexplained. V and J calls and clone size follow that table, whereas D and trimming were derived from the DNA. The sample profile shows 190,000 or so clones; around 87% of them were found once. The ten largest clonotypes hold 2.5% to 3.5% of the sample.

The collaborating institutions used their own protocols to collect whole blood in K2EDTA tubes. Collaborator samples were shipped for TCRbeta analysis as frozen whole blood, isolated PBMCs, or DNA extracted from either sample type. Here is what the overall study found, with its caveats: Clinical and demographic metadata were provided uncurated, with the amount varying by source and participant.

The sequencing input was peripheral blood. The source is a man aged 40-50 years with active or convalescent COVID-19. The chain employs TRBV30 and TRBJ2-7; a stretch of 7 junction bases matches TRBD2. DNA sequence: TGTGCCTGGAGTAGGGAGGGTTTCTCCTACGAGCAGTACTTC. Its product reads: CAWSREGFSYEQYF.